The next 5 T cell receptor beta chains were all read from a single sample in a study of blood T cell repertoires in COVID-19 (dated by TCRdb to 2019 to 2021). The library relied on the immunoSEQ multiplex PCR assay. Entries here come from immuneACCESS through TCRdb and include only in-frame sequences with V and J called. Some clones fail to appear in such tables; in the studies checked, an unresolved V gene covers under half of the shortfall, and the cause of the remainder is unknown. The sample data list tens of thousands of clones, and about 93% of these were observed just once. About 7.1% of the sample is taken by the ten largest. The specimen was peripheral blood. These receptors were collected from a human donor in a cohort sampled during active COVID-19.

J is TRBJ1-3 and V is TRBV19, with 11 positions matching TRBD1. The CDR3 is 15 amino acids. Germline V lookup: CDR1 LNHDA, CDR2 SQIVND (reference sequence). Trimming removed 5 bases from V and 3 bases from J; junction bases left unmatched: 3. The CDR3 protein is CASSPGTGGGNTIYF. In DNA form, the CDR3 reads TGTGCCAGTAGTCCAGGGACAGGGGGTGGAAACACCATATATTTT.

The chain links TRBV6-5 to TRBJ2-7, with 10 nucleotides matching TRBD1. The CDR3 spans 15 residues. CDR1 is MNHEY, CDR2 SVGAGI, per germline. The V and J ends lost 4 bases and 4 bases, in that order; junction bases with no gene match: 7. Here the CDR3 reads CASSWGQGSKYEQYF. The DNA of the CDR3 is TGTGCCAGCAGTTGGGGACAGGGGAGCAAATACGAGCAGTACTTC.

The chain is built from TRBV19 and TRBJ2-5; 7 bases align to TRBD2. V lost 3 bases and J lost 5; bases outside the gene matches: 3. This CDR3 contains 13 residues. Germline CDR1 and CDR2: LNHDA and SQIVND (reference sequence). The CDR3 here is CASSIGGWETQYF. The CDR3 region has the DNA TGTGCCAGTAGTATCGGGGGGTGGGAGACCCAGTACTTC.

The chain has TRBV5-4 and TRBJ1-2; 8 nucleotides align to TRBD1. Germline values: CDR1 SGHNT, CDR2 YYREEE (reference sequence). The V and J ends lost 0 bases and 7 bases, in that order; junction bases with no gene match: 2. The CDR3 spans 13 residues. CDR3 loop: CASSLGTGSGYTF. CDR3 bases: TGTGCCAGCAGCTTGGGGACAGGGAGTGGCTACACCTTC.

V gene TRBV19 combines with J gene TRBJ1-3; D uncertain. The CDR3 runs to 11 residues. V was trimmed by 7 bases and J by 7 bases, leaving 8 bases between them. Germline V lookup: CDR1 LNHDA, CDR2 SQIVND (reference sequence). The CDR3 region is CASKRRNTIYF. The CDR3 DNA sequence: TGTGCCAGTAAAAGGAGGAACACCATATATTTT.